Judged by abundance, the clone carrying this T cell receptor beta chain is medium-sized. V was pared by 3 bases and J by 7 bases, with 2 bases of the junction left unmatched. From germline, CDR1 is SGHAT and CDR2 FQNNGV. This CDR3 is built from 13 residues. The data originate from a study of spatial heterogeneity in lung cancer. At the level of the study: Alpha-chain sequences were consistently detected less often than beta-chain sequences.

Time point: sample taken at primary tumor resection. Whole RNA was taken from tumor, nontumor lung or frozen PBMC; it was then sequenced unsorted. Every TCR cDNA molecule bore a unique molecular identifier. A single record per CDR3 protein comes from TCRdb applying MiXCR to the 5' RACE reads. The sample yields roughly 20,000 distinct CDR3 sequences, roughly 4.2% seen once. The TCR was taken from a male donor with early-stage non-small cell lung cancer. This chain connects TRBV11-2 to TRBJ2-1; 8 bases fit TRBD2. This specimen consisted of PBMCs, obtained at surgery. The CDR3 DNA follows: TGTGCCAGCAGCTTGGCTAGCGGGAATGAGCAGTTCTTC. Encoded protein: CASSLASGNEQFF.